This paragraph covers one TCR beta chain sequence. These data originate in a study of blood T cell repertoires in COVID-19. Sequenced by immunoSEQ multiplex PCR; TCRdb stores in-frame clones only, minus some. Of tens of thousands of clones in the sample, approximately 80% are singletons; the top ten hold about 28%. The TCR originated in a man between 65 and 79 years old with acute or convalescent COVID-19. Material for sequencing was peripheral blood.

The CDR3 protein is CASSLGLELSGSEEQYF. The CDR3 DNA is TGTGCCAGCAGCTTAGGACTAGAGTTATCTGGATCAGAAGAGCAGTACTTC. J is TRBJ2-7 and V is TRBV11-2; possibly TRBD2 for D (6 bases). Per germline, CDR1 SGHAT and CDR2 FQNNGV. The length of the CDR3 is 17 residues. The V end was cut by 1 base, the J end by 7 bases, with 23 bases between.